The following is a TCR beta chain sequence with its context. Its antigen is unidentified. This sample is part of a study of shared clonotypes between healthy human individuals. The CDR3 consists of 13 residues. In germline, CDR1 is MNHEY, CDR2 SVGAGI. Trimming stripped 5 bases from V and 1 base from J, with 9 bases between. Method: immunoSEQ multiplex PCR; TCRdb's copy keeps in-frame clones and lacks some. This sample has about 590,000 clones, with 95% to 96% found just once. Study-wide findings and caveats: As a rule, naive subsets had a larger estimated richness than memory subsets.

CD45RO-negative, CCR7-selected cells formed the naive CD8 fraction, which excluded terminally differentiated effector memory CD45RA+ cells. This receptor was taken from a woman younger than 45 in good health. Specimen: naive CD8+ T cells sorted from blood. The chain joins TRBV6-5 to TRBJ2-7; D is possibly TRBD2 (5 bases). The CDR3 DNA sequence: TGTGCCAGCAGTGAGGGCGAATCCTACGAGCAGTACTTC. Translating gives CASSEGESYEQYF.